The 13 T cell receptor beta chains below were found in one sample sequenced in a study of control samples from healthy donors and cancer patients. The data were produced by immunoSEQ multiplex PCR, yet TCRdb's version contains in-frame clones alone and is incomplete. This table holds 170,000 or so clones, 80% to 95% found once. Material: blood. These TCRs come from a young man in good health.

The chain carries TRBV5-1 and TRBJ2-1, with D perhaps assigned TRBD1 or TRBD2 (5 bases each). Germline CDR1 is SGHRS and CDR2 is YFSETQ. Deletions cut 4 bases from V and 5 bases from J, with 16 bases between. This CDR3 region has 15 residues. The DNA for the CDR3 is TGCGCCAGCAGCGGGGGTAGTAATCCCCACAATGAGCAGTTCTTC. Protein product: CASSGGSNPHNEQFF.

The V gene is TRBV5-1, the J gene TRBJ2-7; no definite D call. V shed 2 bases and J shed 5 bases, with 11 bases lying between them. The CDR3 sequence is 13 residues long. From germline, CDR1 is SGHRS and CDR2 YFSETQ. CDR3 amino acids: CASSFRLHDEQYF. CDR3 nucleotide sequence: TGCGCCAGCAGCTTTCGACTTCACGACGAGCAGTACTTC.

The chain joins TRBV27 to TRBJ2-1, with 9 bases that match TRBD2. Trimming at V came to 5 bases and at J to 4 bases, leaving 6 bases not matched to a gene. CDR3 length: 15 amino acids. Germline V gives CDR1 MNHEY, CDR2 SMNVEV (reference sequence). The CDR3 sequence: CASSLSGGAYNEQFF. The CDR3 coding sequence is TGTGCCAGCAGTCTTAGCGGGGGAGCATACAATGAGCAGTTCTTC.

J is TRBJ1-5 and V is TRBV15; 8 nucleotides agree with TRBD1. Germline-derived CDR1 and CDR2 are LNHNV and YYDKDF (reference sequence). The J segment lost 10 bases and the V segment lost 4 bases, leaving 9 bases of the junction unmatched. The CDR3 contains 14 residues. For the CDR3, the DNA is TGTGCCACCAGCATTATAGGACAGGGCAAACCCCAGCATTTT. It codes for CATSIIGQGKPQHF. The complete variable domain, with remaining parts taken from reference TRBV15 and TRBJ1-5, reads DAMVIQNPRYQVTQFGKPVTLSCSQTLNHNVMYWYQQKSSQAPKLLFHYYDKDFNNEADTPDNFQSRRPNTSFCFLDIRSPGLGDTAMYLCATSIIGQGKPQHFGDGTRLSIL.

This clone was picked up one time. CDR3 sequence (DNA): TGTGCCAGCTCTTTCTCTGCGGGACCTACCTTAGATACGCAGTATTTT. Its translation is CASSFSAGPTLDTQYF. The genes are TRBV18 and TRBJ2-3; weak D call: TRBD2 (6 bases). The CDR3 runs 16 residues. Germline V gene lookup returns CDR1 KGHSH and CDR2 LQKENI. Trimming removed 6 bases at V and 5 bases at J, with 21 bases between.

V usage is TRBV29-1 and J usage is TRBJ2-5; D may correspond to TRBD1 or TRBD2 (7 bases each). V lost 5 bases and J lost 4, with 14 bases in between. The CDR3 contains 13 residues. CDR1 is SQVTM, CDR2 ANQGSEA, per germline. The DNA of the CDR3 is TGCAGCGTTAACAGGGGAGGGAGAGAGACCCAGTACTTC. Translating it yields CSVNRGGRETQYF.

This clone was counted once. The chain recombines TRBV24-1 with TRBJ2-7, with D possibly matching TRBD1 (6 bases). The CDR3 has 13 amino acids. With 3 bases removed from V and 4 bases from J, the gap between germline ends came to 9 bases. Germline V CDR1 and CDR2: KGHDR, SFDVKD. The CDR3 DNA follows: TGTGCCACCAGTGATGACAGGTCTTACGAGCAGTACTTC. This translates into CATSDDRSYEQYF.

The chain joins TRBV7-9 to TRBJ2-2; D call uncertain. Germline-derived CDR1 and CDR2 are SEHNR and FQNEAQ (reference sequence). This CDR3 region has 15 residues. The V gene lost 2 bases and the J gene lost 7 bases, with 14 bases spanning the gap. Here the CDR3 reads CASSLIEATHGELFF. CDR3 DNA sequence: TGTGCCAGCAGCTTAATCGAGGCTACCCACGGGGAGCTGTTTTTT.

The chain is built from TRBV27 and TRBJ2-7, with TRBD1 matching over 7 bases. The CDR3 is 16 residues long. Germline V gene sequence: CDR1 MNHEY, CDR2 SMNVEV (reference sequence). V was clipped by 5 bases and J by 1 base; unmatched bases: 11. The CDR3 sequence is CASSPVLYRGSYEQYF. The CDR3 DNA reads TGTGCCAGCAGTCCGGTTCTATACAGGGGTTCCTACGAGCAGTACTTC.

The chain joins TRBV12-3 or TRBV12-4 to TRBJ2-7, with a tentative D call TRBD1 (5 bases). CDR3 size: 12 residues. V was clipped by 6 bases and J by 6 bases, with 12 bases between them. CDR3 DNA: TGTGCCAGCAGCCCACAGGTGGGCGAGCAGTACTTC. Translated: CASSPQVGEQYF.

This clone was found once. The CDR3 DNA sequence: TGTGCCAGCAGCGTAGCTGAGGGAACCTTATTCTATGGCTACACCTTC. Protein product: CASSVAEGTLFYGYTF. The chain carries TRBV9 and TRBJ1-2; D gene uncertain. CDR3 length equals 16 residues. The V gene lost 0 bases and the J gene lost 4 bases, with 16 bases spanning the gap. Germline V gene data show CDR1 as SGDLS and CDR2 as YYNGEE.

The chain is built from TRBV15 and TRBJ2-5; D ambiguous. Germline loops: CDR1 LNHNV, CDR2 YYDKDF (reference sequence). This CDR3 comprises 14 residues. Deletions cut 0 bases from V and 1 base from J, with 6 bases between. CDR3 nucleotides: TGTGCCACCAGCAGAGATCGTGGCCAAGAGACCCAGTACTTC. This encodes CATSRDRGQETQYF. Using reference TRBV15 and TRBJ2-5 for the parts outside the CDR3, the full variable domain is DAMVIQNPRYQVTQFGKPVTLSCSQTLNHNVMYWYQQKSSQAPKLLFHYYDKDFNNEADTPDNFQSRRPNTSFCFLDIRSPGLGDTAMYLCATSRDRGQETQYFGPGTRLLVL.

The chain joins TRBV6-5 to TRBJ2-5; D might be TRBD2 (5 bases). This CDR3 has 12 amino acids. V lost 5 bases and J lost 5, with 9 bases in between. Germline V lookup: CDR1 MNHEY, CDR2 SVGAGI. The CDR3 bases are TGTGCCAGCAGTACCTCGGGGGAGACCCAGTACTTC. Residues: CASSTSGETQYF.